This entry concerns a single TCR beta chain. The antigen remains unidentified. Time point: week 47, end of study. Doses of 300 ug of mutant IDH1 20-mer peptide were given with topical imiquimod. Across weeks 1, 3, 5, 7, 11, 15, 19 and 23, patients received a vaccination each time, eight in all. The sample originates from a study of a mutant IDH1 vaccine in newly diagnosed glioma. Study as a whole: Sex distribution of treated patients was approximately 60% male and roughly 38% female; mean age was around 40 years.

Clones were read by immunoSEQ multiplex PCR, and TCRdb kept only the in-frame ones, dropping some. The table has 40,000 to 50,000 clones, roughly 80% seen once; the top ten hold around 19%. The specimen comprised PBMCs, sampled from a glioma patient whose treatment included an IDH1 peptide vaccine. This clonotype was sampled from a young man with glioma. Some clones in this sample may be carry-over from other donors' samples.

As DNA, the CDR3 is TGTGCCAGCAGTGAATACACAGGGTACAATCAGCCCCAGCATTTT. This sequence encodes CASSEYTGYNQPQHF. The rearrangement uses TRBV6-1 and TRBJ1-5, with D perhaps TRBD1 (6 bases). The germline V and J ends were trimmed by 2 bases and 3 bases, with 11 bases remaining between them. Germline V gene lookup returns CDR1 MNHNS and CDR2 SASEGT. The CDR3 is made up of 15 amino acids.